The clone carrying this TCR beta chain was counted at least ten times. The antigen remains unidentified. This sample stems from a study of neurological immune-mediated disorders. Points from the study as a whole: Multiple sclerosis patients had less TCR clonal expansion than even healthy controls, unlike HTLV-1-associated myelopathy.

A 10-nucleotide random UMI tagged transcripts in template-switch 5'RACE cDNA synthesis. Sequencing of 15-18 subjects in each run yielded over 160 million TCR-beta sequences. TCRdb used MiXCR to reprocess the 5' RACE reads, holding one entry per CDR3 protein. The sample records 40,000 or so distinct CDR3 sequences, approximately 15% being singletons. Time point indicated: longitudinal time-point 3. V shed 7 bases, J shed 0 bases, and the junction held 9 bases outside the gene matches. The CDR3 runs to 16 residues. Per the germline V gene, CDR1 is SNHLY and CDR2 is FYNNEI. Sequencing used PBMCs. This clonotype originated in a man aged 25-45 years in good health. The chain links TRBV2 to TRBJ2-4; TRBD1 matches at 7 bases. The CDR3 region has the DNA TGTGCCAGCAACCCGGACAGGCTTGTAGCCAAAAACATTCAGTACTTC. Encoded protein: CASNPDRLVAKNIQYF.